This is a list of T cell receptor beta chains from one sample in a study of PD-L1 blockade in urothelial cancer. Sequencing was performed with immunoSEQ multiplex PCR; in TCRdb, only in-frame clones are kept and a portion is missing. The table lists tens of thousands of clones, approximately 85% of them singletons. Sample: PBMCs, taken around atezolizumab (anti-PD-L1) treatment. Receptors originate from a man aged 60 to 75 with urothelial cancer. CDR3s include the opening cysteine and the closing phenylalanine or tryptophan. The order of the fields is CDR3 protein, CDR3 DNA, J gene, D gene, clone size, CDR3 length, V gene. A D gene is named only where the DNA matches it firmly. Rows may omit the clone size; those that give it use once, few, many or a size class.

CDR3aa: CASQAGGGDEQFF
CDR3nt: TGTGCCAGCCAGGCGGGGGGAGGCGATGAGCAGTTCTTC
j_gene: TRBJ2-1
d_gene: TRBD2
abundance: .
len: 13
v_gene: TRBV7-2

CDR3aa: CASLGREDYGYTF
CDR3nt: TGTGCCAGTCTGGGTAGGGAGGACTATGGCTACACCTTC
j_gene: TRBJ1-2
d_gene: .
abundance: .
len: 13
v_gene: TRBV19

CDR3aa: CASSVGQVTEAFF
CDR3nt: TGTGCCAGCAGCGTAGGACAGGTCACTGAAGCTTTCTTT
j_gene: TRBJ1-1
d_gene: .
abundance: .
len: 13
v_gene: TRBV9

CDR3aa: CASSLTGTGDEKLFF
CDR3nt: TGCGCCAGCAGCCTAACCGGGACAGGGGATGAAAAACTGTTTTTT
j_gene: TRBJ1-4
d_gene: TRBD1
abundance: .
len: 15
v_gene: TRBV5-1

CDR3aa: CASSMDRETQYF
CDR3nt: TGTGCCAGCAGCATGGACAGGGAGACCCAGTACTTC
j_gene: TRBJ2-5
d_gene: TRBD1
abundance: .
len: 12
v_gene: TRBV7-2

CDR3aa: CASSDPGQPNTEAFF
CDR3nt: TGTGCCAGCAGTGACCCGGGACAGCCGAACACTGAAGCTTTCTTT
j_gene: TRBJ1-1
d_gene: TRBD1
abundance: .
len: 15
v_gene: TRBV6-1

CDR3aa: CASTSDMNTEAFF
CDR3nt: TGTGCCAGCACCTCCGACATGAACACTGAAGCTTTCTTT
j_gene: TRBJ1-1
d_gene: .
abundance: few
len: 13
v_gene: TRBV28

CDR3aa: CASSELGLNTEAFF
CDR3nt: TGCGCCAGCAGCGAACTTGGGCTGAACACTGAAGCTTTCTTT
j_gene: TRBJ1-1
d_gene: .
abundance: .
len: 14
v_gene: TRBV5-1

CDR3aa: CASSLTVTIGEDTQYF
CDR3nt: TGTGCCAGCAGCTTGACCGTTACCATCGGAGAGGATACGCAGTATTTT
j_gene: TRBJ2-3
d_gene: .
abundance: once
len: 16
v_gene: TRBV11-2

CDR3aa: CASSLGSGQGVTEAFF
CDR3nt: TGCGCCAGCAGCTTGGGTTCGGGACAGGGTGTCACTGAAGCTTTCTTT
j_gene: TRBJ1-1
d_gene: TRBD1
abundance: .
len: 16
v_gene: TRBV5-1

CDR3aa: CASSAGANRYEQYF
CDR3nt: TGTGCCAGTTCAGCGGGGGCGAACCGCTACGAGCAGTACTTC
j_gene: TRBJ2-7
d_gene: TRBD2
abundance: .
len: 14
v_gene: TRBV27

CDR3aa: CAWRKGYVSYEQYF
CDR3nt: TGTGCCTGGAGGAAGGGGTACGTTTCCTACGAGCAGTACTTC
j_gene: TRBJ2-7
d_gene: .
abundance: .
len: 14
v_gene: TRBV30

CDR3aa: CASSDRQLKEKLFF
CDR3nt: TGTGCCAGCAGTGACAGACAGTTAAAAGAAAAACTGTTTTTT
j_gene: TRBJ1-4
d_gene: .
abundance: .
len: 14
v_gene: TRBV6-1

CDR3aa: CASSKALFQGVNEQFF
CDR3nt: TGTGCCAGCAGCAAAGCGCTTTTCCAGGGGGTGAATGAGCAGTTCTTC
j_gene: TRBJ2-1
d_gene: .
abundance: .
len: 16
v_gene: TRBV21-1

CDR3aa: CASSSDPGEVSYEQYF
CDR3nt: TGCGCCAGCAGCTCGGACCCCGGGGAAGTCTCCTACGAGCAGTACTTC
j_gene: TRBJ2-7
d_gene: .
abundance: .
len: 16
v_gene: TRBV5-1

CDR3aa: CASSFAGSGLAGELFF
CDR3nt: TGTGCCAGCAGTTTCGCGGGGAGCGGACTTGCCGGGGAGCTGTTTTTT
j_gene: TRBJ2-2
d_gene: .
abundance: .
len: 16
v_gene: TRBV27

CDR3aa: CASSIRDSGGELFF
CDR3nt: TGTGCCAGTAGTATCCGGGATTCCGGCGGGGAGCTGTTTTTT
j_gene: TRBJ2-2
d_gene: .
abundance: few
len: 14
v_gene: TRBV19

CDR3aa: CAWSLGTGGTDTQYF
CDR3nt: TGTGCCTGGAGCCTGGGGACAGGGGGCACAGATACGCAGTATTTT
j_gene: TRBJ2-3
d_gene: TRBD1
abundance: .
len: 15
v_gene: TRBV30

CDR3aa: CASSGDTYGYTF
CDR3nt: TGTGCCAGCAGCGGGGACACCTATGGCTACACCTTC
j_gene: TRBJ1-2
d_gene: .
abundance: .
len: 12
v_gene: TRBV5-4

CDR3aa: CASSLPDTQETQYF
CDR3nt: TGTGCCAGCAGTTTACCGGACACACAAGAGACCCAGTACTTC
j_gene: TRBJ2-5
d_gene: .
abundance: .
len: 14
v_gene: TRBV28

CDR3aa: CASSETMDGELFF
CDR3nt: TGTGCCAGCAGTGAGACTATGGACGGGGAGCTGTTTTTT
j_gene: TRBJ2-2
d_gene: .
abundance: .
len: 13
v_gene: TRBV6-1

CDR3aa: CATSSRDRGGSTEAFF
CDR3nt: TGTGCCACCAGCAGTCGGGACAGGGGGGGGAGCACTGAAGCTTTCTTT
j_gene: TRBJ1-1
d_gene: TRBD1
abundance: .
len: 16
v_gene: TRBV15

CDR3aa: CASSRNRDSDTQYF
CDR3nt: TGTGCCAGCTCACGGAACAGGGATTCAGATACGCAGTATTTT
j_gene: TRBJ2-3
d_gene: .
abundance: .
len: 14
v_gene: TRBV18

CDR3aa: CASSLGRTSTDTQYF
CDR3nt: TGCGCCAGCAGCTTGGGGCGGACTAGCACAGATACGCAGTATTTT
j_gene: TRBJ2-3
d_gene: .
abundance: .
len: 15
v_gene: TRBV5-1

CDR3aa: CASSSWTGGPHEQYF
CDR3nt: TGTGCCAGCAGTTCCTGGACAGGGGGCCCCCACGAGCAGTACTTC
j_gene: TRBJ2-7
d_gene: TRBD1
abundance: .
len: 15
v_gene: TRBV28

CDR3aa: CASSSLTGTYGYTF
CDR3nt: TGTGCCAGCAGTTCCCTAACAGGTACCTATGGCTACACCTTC
j_gene: TRBJ1-2
d_gene: .
abundance: .
len: 14
v_gene: TRBV28

CDR3aa: CASSPRGASFYEQYF
CDR3nt: TGTGCCAGCTCACCAAGGGGCGCGTCCTTCTACGAGCAGTACTTC
j_gene: TRBJ2-7
d_gene: .
abundance: .
len: 15
v_gene: TRBV18

CDR3aa: CASSYSSGGAYEQYF
CDR3nt: TGTGCCAGCAGTTACTCGTCGGGGGGTGCCTACGAGCAGTACTTC
j_gene: TRBJ2-7
d_gene: TRBD2
abundance: .
len: 15
v_gene: TRBV6-5

CDR3aa: CASSSDRGSHNEQFF
CDR3nt: TGCGCCAGCAGCTCGGACAGGGGGAGCCACAATGAGCAGTTCTTC
j_gene: TRBJ2-1
d_gene: TRBD1
abundance: .
len: 15
v_gene: TRBV10-1

CDR3aa: CASSTRASGPVAFF
CDR3nt: TGTGCCAGCAGTACCCGGGCCAGCGGGCCTGTAGCTTTCTTT
j_gene: TRBJ1-1
d_gene: .
abundance: .
len: 14
v_gene: TRBV27

CDR3aa: CASSSRTGLIGETQYF
CDR3nt: TGTGCCAGCAGCTCGAGGACAGGGTTGATAGGGGAGACCCAGTACTTC
j_gene: TRBJ2-5
d_gene: TRBD1
abundance: .
len: 16
v_gene: TRBV7-9

CDR3aa: CAWSVNMESEQFF
CDR3nt: TGTGCCTGGAGTGTAAATATGGAGAGTGAGCAGTTCTTC
j_gene: TRBJ2-1
d_gene: .
abundance: .
len: 13
v_gene: TRBV30

CDR3aa: CASSLATREAKNIQYF
CDR3nt: TGTGCCAGCAGCTTGGCCACCAGGGAAGCCAAAAACATTCAGTACTTC
j_gene: TRBJ2-4
d_gene: .
abundance: few
len: 16
v_gene: TRBV5-6

CDR3aa: CAWSAGQGDTQYF
CDR3nt: TGTGCCTGGAGTGCAGGACAGGGGGATACGCAGTATTTT
j_gene: TRBJ2-3
d_gene: TRBD1
abundance: once
len: 13
v_gene: TRBV30

CDR3aa: CASSIDPGGIRAFF
CDR3nt: TGTGCCAGTAGTATAGATCCCGGAGGAATAAGAGCTTTCTTT
j_gene: TRBJ1-1
d_gene: .
abundance: .
len: 14
v_gene: TRBV19

CDR3aa: CASSQTSGANTGELFF
CDR3nt: TGTGCCAGCAGCCAGACTAGCGGGGCCAACACCGGGGAGCTGTTTTTT
j_gene: TRBJ2-2
d_gene: TRBD2
abundance: .
len: 16
v_gene: TRBV5-8

CDR3aa: CASGGPYGYTF
CDR3nt: TGTGCCAGTGGTGGCCCCTATGGCTACACCTTC
j_gene: TRBJ1-2
d_gene: .
abundance: .
len: 11
v_gene: TRBV6-6

CDR3aa: CASSRDRSEAFF
CDR3nt: TGTGCCAGCAGCCGTGACAGGTCTGAAGCTTTCTTT
j_gene: TRBJ1-1
d_gene: .
abundance: few
len: 12
v_gene: TRBV6-5

CDR3aa: CASTGGNQPQHF
CDR3nt: TGTGCCAGCACCGGTGGCAATCAGCCCCAGCATTTT
j_gene: TRBJ1-5
d_gene: .
abundance: .
len: 12
v_gene: TRBV6-1

CDR3aa: CASSESGTETDTQYF
CDR3nt: TGTGCCAGCAGTGAATCGGGGACAGAAACAGATACGCAGTATTTT
j_gene: TRBJ2-3
d_gene: TRBD1
abundance: .
len: 15
v_gene: TRBV6-1

CDR3aa: CASSQEVPRDSNSPLHF
CDR3nt: TGTGCCAGCAGCCAAGAGGTCCCCCGGGACAGCAATTCACCCCTCCACTTT
j_gene: TRBJ1-6
d_gene: TRBD1
abundance: .
len: 17
v_gene: TRBV4-2

CDR3aa: CASSYPGQGADTQYF
CDR3nt: TGTGCCAGCAGTTACCCGGGACAGGGCGCAGATACGCAGTATTTT
j_gene: TRBJ2-3
d_gene: TRBD1
abundance: .
len: 15
v_gene: TRBV6-6

CDR3aa: CASSDLDGGKLFF
CDR3nt: TGTGCCAGCAGTGATTTAGATGGCGGAAAACTGTTTTTT
j_gene: TRBJ1-4
d_gene: .
abundance: .
len: 13
v_gene: TRBV2

CDR3aa: CASSDVGVEGYTF
CDR3nt: TGTGCCAGCAGTGATGTCGGGGTTGAGGGCTACACCTTC
j_gene: TRBJ1-2
d_gene: .
abundance: .
len: 13
v_gene: TRBV25-1

CDR3aa: CASRNTDREYYEQYF
CDR3nt: TGTGCCAGTAGAAATACGGACAGGGAATACTACGAGCAGTACTTC
j_gene: TRBJ2-7
d_gene: TRBD1
abundance: once
len: 15
v_gene: TRBV19

CDR3aa: CASRSQGVEAFF
CDR3nt: TGTGCCAGCAGGTCACAGGGGGTTGAAGCTTTCTTT
j_gene: TRBJ1-1
d_gene: TRBD1
abundance: .
len: 12
v_gene: TRBV7-9

CDR3aa: CASSQQRRGGNTIYF
CDR3nt: TGCGCCAGCAGCCAACAACGAAGGGGTGGAAACACCATATATTTT
j_gene: TRBJ1-3
d_gene: .
abundance: .
len: 15
v_gene: TRBV4-1